In its sample, the clone carrying this T cell receptor (beta chain) was seen many times. Its antigen is not identified. Preparation of the TCRbeta library was carried out with unique molecular identifiers. TCRdb re-called the PCR reads through MiXCR, storing one row per CDR3 protein. This sample has about 20,000 distinct CDR3 sequences, with 10% to 15% found just once. V shed 4 bases, J shed 8 bases, and the junction held 4 bases outside the gene matches. The CDR3 runs to 12 residues. The source of the sample is a study of T-cell reconstitution after alpha-beta-depleted transplantation in children. Overall study results and limits: Expanded graft clones numbering several hundred reportedly gave rise to alpha-beta T cells about two months after transplant. Some patients showed high day-60 TCRbeta diversity, which derived from surviving recipient T cells and thymic progenitors. Newly generated T cells supplied most T-cell counts and diversity one year post-transplant.

The sequenced sample was PBMCs, mostly from graft donor cells, obtained 60 days after TCRalphabeta/CD19-depleted stem cell transplant. This TCR was sampled from a female patient aged 2-10 years who had a stem cell transplant for congenital amegakaryocytic thrombocytopenia, so the T cells may come from the graft donor. The chain links TRBV12-3 or TRBV12-4 to TRBJ1-2, with 7 nucleotides matching TRBD1. CDR3 amino acids: CASSSTGFGYTF. CDR3 coding DNA: TGTGCCAGCAGTTCGACAGGGTTCGGCTACACCTTC.